Below are 9 T cell receptor beta chains sequenced from a single sample in a study of T cell responses to AZD1222 COVID-19 vaccine. TCRdb's copy holds only in-frame clones and misses some; the assay was immunoSEQ multiplex PCR. This table holds 75,000 to 90,000 clones, under 95% found once. The starting material was peripheral blood, obtained 28 days after the second AZD1222 dose. The receptors here all came from an adult who received the AZD1222 COVID-19 vaccine.

The chain couples TRBV5-1 to TRBJ1-5; no firm D call. The CDR3 totals 13 residues. With 5 bases removed from V and 4 bases from J, the gap between germline ends came to 10 bases. From germline, CDR1 is SGHRS and CDR2 YFSETQ. The CDR3 sequence is CASSQDLNQPQHF. CDR3 bases: TGCGCCAGCAGTCAAGACCTAAATCAGCCCCAGCATTTT.

V and J are TRBV27 and TRBJ1-6; TRBD1 matches 11 bases. The CDR3 sequence is 16 residues long. With 4 bases clipped from V and 6 bases from J, the junction kept 5 bases outside the gene matches. Germline V CDR1 and CDR2: MNHEY, SMNVEV (reference sequence). In DNA form, the CDR3 reads TGTGCCAGCAGTTCGGACAGGGGGCTTACTAATTCACCCCTCCACTTT. It yields the protein CASSSDRGLTNSPLHF.

The CDR3 loop reads CASSSGLAGDETQYF. The CDR3 DNA reads TGTGCCAGCAGCTCGGGACTAGCGGGAGATGAGACCCAGTACTTC. The genes are TRBV7-9 and TRBJ2-5; TRBD2 agrees at 14 bases. V trimming: 4 bases; J trimming: 5 bases; junction bases outside the gene matches: 3. The germline V gene encodes CDR1 SEHNR and CDR2 FQNEAQ (reference sequence). The CDR3 consists of 15 residues. Full variable domain (rest looked up from reference TRBV7-9 and TRBJ2-5): DTGVSQNPRHKITKRGQNVTFRCDPISEHNRLYWYRQTLGQGPEFLTYFQNEAQLEKSRLLSDRFSAERPKGSFSTLEIQRTEQGDSAMYLCASSSGLAGDETQYFGPGTRLLVL.

V is TRBV28 and J is TRBJ2-2; TRBD1 agrees at 11 bases. The CDR3 covers 15 residues. With 10 bases clipped from V and 5 bases from J, the junction kept 9 bases outside the gene matches. Germline assignment: CDR1 MDHEN and CDR2 SYDVKM. The CDR3 bases are TGTGCCATCACAGGACAGGGGGCAGATACCGGGGAGCTGTTTTTT. It specifies CAITGQGADTGELFF.

This sequence joins TRBV7-2 and TRBJ1-5; 7 nucleotides agree with TRBD1. The CDR3 consists of 15 residues. Germline V gene lookup returns CDR1 SGHTA and CDR2 FQGNSA. The J segment lost 7 bases and the V segment lost 3 bases, leaving 9 bases of the junction unmatched. CDR3 nucleotides: TGTGCCAGCAGCTTTGGGACAGAACGTACGCAGCCCCAGCATTTT. Translated: CASSFGTERTQPQHF.

The chain combines TRBV7-8 with TRBJ2-1, with 9 nucleotides matching TRBD2. There are 16 residues in the CDR3. Germline V lookup: CDR1 SGHVS, CDR2 FQNEAQ. V trimming: 5 bases; J trimming: 7 bases; junction bases outside the gene matches: 12. The CDR3 bases are TGTGCCAGCAGCACCGGAGCGGGAGGATTTTGGAATGAGCAGTTCTTC. Its translation is CASSTGAGGFWNEQFF. The complete variable domain, with remaining parts taken from reference TRBV7-8 and TRBJ2-1, reads GAGVSQSPRYKVAKRGQDVALRCDPISGHVSLFWYQQALGQGPEFLTYFQNEAQLDKSGLPSDRFFAERPEGSVSTLKIQRTQQEDSAVYLCASSTGAGGFWNEQFFGPGTRLTVL.

The V call is TRBV4-1, the J call TRBJ2-7, with 8 bases lining up with TRBD2. The junction had 11 bases not matched to a gene; V was cut back by 4 bases and J by 0 bases. There are 17 residues in the CDR3. The germline gives CDR1 MGHRA, CDR2 YSYEKL. As DNA, the CDR3 is TGCGCCAGCAGCCTCCGAGCGCGGGGGGATCGCTCCTACGAGCAGTACTTC. As protein: CASSLRARGDRSYEQYF.

This chain connects TRBV19 to TRBJ2-4; the D gene is possibly TRBD2 (6 bases). CDR3 length: 13 residues. Germline assignment: CDR1 LNHDA and CDR2 SQIVND (reference sequence). V shed 4 bases and J shed 12 bases, with 16 bases lying between them. Here the CDR3 reads CASSNMAGRAQYF. CDR3 bases: TGTGCCAGTAGTAACATGGCGGGGCGGGCTCAGTACTTC.

This clone showed up just once. The chain links TRBV20-1 to TRBJ2-7, with D uncertain. The CDR3 runs to 11 residues. V gave up 2 bases and J gave up 3 bases, with 5 bases separating them. Germline-derived CDR1 and CDR2 are DFQATT and SNEGSKA (reference sequence). The CDR3 sequence: CSARSGYEQYF. The CDR3 DNA reads as TGCAGTGCTAGATCGGGCTACGAGCAGTACTTC.